In its sample, the clone carrying this T cell receptor (beta chain) was seen many times. What it binds is not known. This CDR3 contains 14 residues. Trimming pared 0 bases from V and 6 bases from J, leaving 9 bases between. Germline values: CDR1 LGHNA, CDR2 YSLEER. This specimen comes from a study of T-cell reconstitution after alpha-beta-depleted transplantation in children. This sample's TCRbeta library carried unique molecular identifier barcodes. Using its own MiXCR run on the PCR reads, TCRdb lists one record per CDR3 protein. The data contain approximately 490,000 distinct CDR3 sequences, roughly a tenth of them singletons. General study findings and limits: T-cell counts and diversity were attributed mostly to newly produced T cells one year after transplant. Surviving thymic progenitors and recipient T cells were the source of high TCRbeta diversity at day 60 in some patients. As was reported, about two months after transplant, alpha-beta T cells came from several hundred expanded graft clones.

The clonotype originates from a child aged 2 to 10 with inherited bone marrow failure, due to receive a stem cell transplant. The sequencing here drew on PBMCs, taken before TCRalphabeta/CD19-depleted stem cell transplant. J is TRBJ2-1 and V is TRBV4-3; possibly TRBD2 for D (5 bases). This chain's CDR3 is CASSQEYAGNEQFF. The DNA for the CDR3 is TGCGCCAGCAGCCAAGAGTACGCGGGCAATGAGCAGTTCTTC.